The entry below describes one TCR beta chain. The data are from a study of STAT5B mutations in CD4+ large granular lymphocyte leukemia. Method: immunoSEQ multiplex PCR; TCRdb's copy keeps in-frame clones and lacks some. Of fewer than 30,000 clones detected, around 78% appear once; the ten largest clones hold about 1%. Germline lookup yields CDR1 SEHNR and CDR2 FQNEAQ (reference sequence). The CDR3 runs 15 residues. V gave up 6 bases and J gave up 2 bases; unmatched junction bases: 6. Source material: CD4+ T cells from blood buffy coats. This clonotype originated in a human donor in good health. This chain uses TRBV7-9 with TRBJ1-2, with TRBD1 identical over 10 bases. For the CDR3, the DNA is TGTGCCAGCAGTTTACCGGGACAGGGGAACTATGGCTACACCTTC. Encoded protein: CASSLPGQGNYGYTF.